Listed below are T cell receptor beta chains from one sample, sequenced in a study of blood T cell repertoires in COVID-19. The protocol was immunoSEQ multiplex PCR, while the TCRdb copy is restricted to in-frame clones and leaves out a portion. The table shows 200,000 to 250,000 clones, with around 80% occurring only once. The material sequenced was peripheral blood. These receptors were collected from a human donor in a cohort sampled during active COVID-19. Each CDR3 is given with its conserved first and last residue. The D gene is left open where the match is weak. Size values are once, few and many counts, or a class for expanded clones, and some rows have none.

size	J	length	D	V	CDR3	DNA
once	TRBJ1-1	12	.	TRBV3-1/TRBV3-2	CASSQANTEAFF	TGTGCCAGCAGCCAAGCTAACACTGAAGCTTTCTTT
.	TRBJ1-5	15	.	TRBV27	CASSLNGGGDQPQHF	TGTGCCAGCAGTTTGAATGGGGGGGGCGATCAGCCCCAGCATTTT
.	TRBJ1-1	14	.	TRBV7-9	CASSLVGGGTEAFF	TGTGCCAGCAGCTTAGTTGGGGGAGGCACTGAAGCTTTCTTT
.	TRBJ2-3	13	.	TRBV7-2	CASSLGRADTQYF	TGTGCCAGCAGCTTAGGCAGGGCAGATACGCAGTATTTT
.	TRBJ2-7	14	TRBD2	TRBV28	CASSAGLAAQEQYF	TGTGCCAGCAGTGCCGGACTAGCCGCACAGGAGCAGTACTTC
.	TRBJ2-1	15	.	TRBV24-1	CATSDRAPQRSEQFF	TGTGCCACCAGTGATCGTGCCCCCCAGCGGTCAGAGCAGTTCTTC
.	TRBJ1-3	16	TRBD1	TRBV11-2	CASSLVSTGGGNTIYF	TGTGCCAGCAGCTTAGTGTCAACAGGGGGTGGAAACACCATATATTTT
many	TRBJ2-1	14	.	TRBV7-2	CASSLSEGGVEQFF	TGTGCCAGCAGCTTATCCGAAGGGGGGGTTGAGCAGTTCTTC
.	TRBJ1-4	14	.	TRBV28	CASSLKALNEKLFF	TGTGCCAGCAGTTTGAAAGCCCTGAATGAAAAACTGTTTTTT
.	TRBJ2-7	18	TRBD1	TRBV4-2	CASSQGRSSDRRPYEQYF	TGTGCCAGCAGCCAAGGTAGGAGTTCGGACAGGCGTCCCTACGAGCAGTACTTC
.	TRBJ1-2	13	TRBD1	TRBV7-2	CASSADRVAGYTF	TGTGCCAGCAGCGCCGACAGGGTAGCTGGCTACACCTTC
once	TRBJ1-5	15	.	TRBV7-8	CASSLDRAYNQPQHF	TGTGCCAGCAGCTTAGACAGGGCTTACAATCAGCCCCAGCATTTT
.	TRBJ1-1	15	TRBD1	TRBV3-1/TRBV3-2	CASSQRDRVTTEAFF	TGTGCCAGCAGCCAAAGGGACAGGGTGACCACTGAAGCTTTCTTT
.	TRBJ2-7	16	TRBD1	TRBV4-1	CASSQEGFDRGYEQYF	TGCGCCAGCAGCCAAGAGGGGTTTGACAGGGGCTACGAGCAGTACTTC
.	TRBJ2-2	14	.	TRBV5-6	CASNLLLNTGELFF	TGTGCCAGCAACTTACTCCTGAACACCGGGGAGCTGTTTTTT
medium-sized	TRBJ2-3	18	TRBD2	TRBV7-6	CASSLVISGAASGGDQYF	TGTGCCAGCAGCTTAGTTATATCCGGAGCAGCTAGCGGCGGGGATCAGTATTTT
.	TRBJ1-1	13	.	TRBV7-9	CASIKGGDAEAFF	TGTGCCAGCATCAAGGGGGGGGATGCTGAAGCTTTCTTT
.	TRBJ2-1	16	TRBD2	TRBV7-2	CASSILAGGIYNEQFF	TGTGCCAGCAGCATCCTAGCGGGAGGGATCTACAATGAGCAGTTCTTC
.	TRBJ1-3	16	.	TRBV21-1	CASSKVRTDSGNTIYF	TGTGCCAGCAGCAAAGTACGGACAGACTCTGGAAACACCATATATTTT
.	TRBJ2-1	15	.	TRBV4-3	CASSQDIRGRIEQFF	TGCGCCAGCAGCCAAGATATTAGGGGTAGGATTGAGCAGTTCTTC
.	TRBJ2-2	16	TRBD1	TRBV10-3	CASKAGTASNTGELFF	TGTGCCTCTAAAGCCGGGACAGCGTCGAACACCGGGGAGCTGTTTTTT
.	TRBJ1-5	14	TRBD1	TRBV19	CASSDRGLDQPQHF	TGTGCCAGTAGCGACAGGGGGCTAGATCAGCCCCAGCATTTT
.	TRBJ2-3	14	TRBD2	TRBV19	CASSLAGGTDTQYF	TGTGCCAGCTCCTTAGCGGGAGGCACAGATACGCAGTATTTT
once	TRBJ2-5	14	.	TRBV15	CATSRDPVTETQYF	TGTGCCACCAGCAGAGATCCGGTTACGGAGACCCAGTACTTC
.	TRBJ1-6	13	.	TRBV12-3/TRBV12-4	CASREDYNSPLHF	TGTGCCAGCAGAGAGGACTATAATTCACCCCTCCACTTT
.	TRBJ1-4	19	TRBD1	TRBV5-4	CASSLGRFGQGATNEKLFF	TGTGCCAGCAGCCTTGGAAGGTTTGGACAGGGTGCAACTAATGAAAAACTGTTTTTT
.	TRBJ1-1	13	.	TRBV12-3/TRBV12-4	CASSLGLVTEAFF	TGTGCCAGCAGCCTGGGACTGGTAACTGAAGCTTTCTTT
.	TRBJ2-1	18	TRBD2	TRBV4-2	CASSQDTSGGHTYNEQFF	TGTGCCAGCAGCCAAGATACTAGCGGGGGCCATACCTACAATGAGCAGTTCTTC
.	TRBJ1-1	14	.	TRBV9	CASSARRERTEAFF	TGTGCCAGCAGCGCCCGGAGGGAACGGACTGAAGCTTTCTTT
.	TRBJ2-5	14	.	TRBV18	CASSPLQGQETQYF	TGTGCCAGCTCACCACTACAGGGCCAAGAGACCCAGTACTTC
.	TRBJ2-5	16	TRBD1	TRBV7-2	CASSLAEDRGGETQYF	TGTGCCAGCAGCTTAGCTGAGGACAGGGGAGGCGAGACCCAGTACTTC
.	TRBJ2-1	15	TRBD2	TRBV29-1	CSVAHRWEGYNEQFF	TGCAGCGTTGCCCACAGGTGGGAGGGATACAATGAGCAGTTCTTC
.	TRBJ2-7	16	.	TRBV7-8	CASSLRELEGMGEQYF	TGTGCCAGCAGTCTTAGAGAGTTGGAGGGGATGGGCGAGCAGTACTTC
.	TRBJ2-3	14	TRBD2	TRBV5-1	CASSLELATDTQYF	TGCGCCAGCAGCTTGGAACTAGCGACAGATACGCAGTATTTT
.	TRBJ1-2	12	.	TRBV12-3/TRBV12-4	CASSPDYGGYTF	TGTGCCAGCAGTCCCGACTATGGAGGCTACACCTTC
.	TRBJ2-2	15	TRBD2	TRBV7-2	CASSSSGIRAGELFF	TGTGCCAGCAGCAGTAGCGGGATTCGGGCCGGGGAGCTGTTTTTT
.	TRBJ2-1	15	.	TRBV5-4	CASSFLGEAQNEQFF	TGTGCCAGCAGCTTCTTAGGAGAGGCGCAGAATGAGCAGTTCTTC
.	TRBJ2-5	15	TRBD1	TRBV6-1	CASSEVWDRAETQYF	TGTGCCAGCAGTGAAGTTTGGGACAGGGCGGAGACCCAGTACTTC
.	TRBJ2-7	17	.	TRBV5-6	CASSLPRGRDILYEQYF	TGTGCCAGCAGCTTGCCCAGAGGGAGAGACATCCTATACGAGCAGTACTTC
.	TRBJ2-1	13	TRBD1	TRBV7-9	CASSQLQGNEQFF	TGTGCCAGCAGCCAACTACAGGGGAATGAGCAGTTCTTC
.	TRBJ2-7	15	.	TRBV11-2	CASSPRIRRSYEQYF	TGTGCCAGCAGCCCCCGGATCCGGAGGTCCTACGAGCAGTACTTC